One sample yielded the 8 T cell receptor beta chains listed below, sequenced in a study of T-cell reconstitution after alpha-beta-depleted transplantation in children. TCRbeta library construction was performed incorporating unique molecular identifiers. MiXCR, applied by TCRdb to the PCR reads, yields one record per CDR3 protein. The table lists 200,000 or so distinct CDR3 sequences, 5.5% to 7% of them singletons. The sequencing here drew on PBMCs, taken before TCRalphabeta/CD19-depleted stem cell transplant. The origin of the receptors is a boy between 2 and 10 years old with acute lymphoblastic leukemia, due to receive a stem cell transplant.

The chain links TRBV5-6 to TRBJ1-1; D gene ambiguous. This CDR3 has 16 residues. V shed 0 bases and J shed 2 bases, with 14 bases lying between them. Germline V gene data show CDR1 as SGHDT and CDR2 as YYEEEE. The CDR3 DNA reads as TGTGCCAGCAGCTTGGCCTCGGAGAGAGGTAACACTGAAGCTTTCTTT. Its translation: CASSLASERGNTEAFF.

The sample holds many counts of this clonotype. The chain couples TRBV5-1 to TRBJ2-7; the D gene could be TRBD1 or TRBD2 (5 bases each). CDR3 size: 15 residues. Trimming removed 0 bases from V and 4 bases from J, with 14 bases in between. The V gene's germline CDR1 is SGHRS and CDR2 YFSETQ. CDR3 protein: CASSLERGRTYEQYF. As DNA, the CDR3 is TGCGCCAGCAGCTTGGAGAGGGGACGGACGTACGAGCAGTACTTC.

This clonotype occurred many times. The chain is built from TRBV12-3 or TRBV12-4 and TRBJ1-4; maybe TRBD1 (6 bases). V was clipped by 2 bases and J by 13 bases, with 8 bases between them. There are 11 residues in the CDR3. The CDR3 region has the DNA TGTGCCAGCAGTTTAACAGGGAGACTGTTTTTT. Its translation is CASSLTGRLFF.

This clonotype was observed a handful of times. The chain links TRBV6-5 to TRBJ2-5; D might be TRBD2 (6 bases). This CDR3 has 17 residues. V was shortened by 4 bases and J by 1 base, with 19 bases between the two germline ends. Germline V gene sequence: CDR1 MNHEY, CDR2 SVGAGI. CDR3 residues: CASSWGFSGDGQETQYF. CDR3 nucleotide sequence: TGTGCCAGCAGTTGGGGGTTTTCGGGAGATGGCCAAGAGACCCAGTACTTC.

This clonotype was seen a few times. This chain uses TRBV28 with TRBJ1-2, with 7 bases that match TRBD1. Trimming at V came to 6 bases and at J to 2 bases, leaving 6 bases not matched to a gene. The CDR3 spans 14 residues. The germline V gene encodes CDR1 MDHEN and CDR2 SYDVKM. The chain's CDR3 is CASSDTGVNYGYTF. The CDR3 bases are TGTGCCAGCAGCGATACAGGGGTGAACTATGGCTACACCTTC.

The gene calls are TRBV28 and TRBJ1-1; no clear D gene. CDR1 is MDHEN, CDR2 SYDVKM, per germline. The length of the CDR3 is 15 residues. Between the trimmed V and J ends, which lost 7 bases and 1 base, there was a span of 16 bases. As DNA, the CDR3 is TGTGCCAGCAAACTCGTTTTGGGTAAGAACACTGAAGCTTTCTTT. It specifies CASKLVLGKNTEAFF.

Many counts were recorded for this clonotype. The V and J genes are TRBV7-9 and TRBJ2-3, with TRBD2 matching 8 bases. Germline V gene data show CDR1 as SEHNR and CDR2 as FQNEAQ (reference sequence). V dropped 5 bases and J dropped 3; count of bases not matched to a gene: 13. This CDR3 comprises 17 residues. CDR3 in DNA: TGTGCCAGCAGCCAAGTTTGGGAGGCTAGCGGGACAGATACGCAGTATTTT. Translation: CASSQVWEASGTDTQYF.

This clonotype has a count of ten or more. This chain connects TRBV29-1 to TRBJ1-2, with TRBD1 as a possible D gene (5 bases). Germline-derived CDR1 and CDR2 are SQVTM and ANQGSEA. CDR3 length equals 12 residues. V gave up 6 bases and J gave up 3 bases, with 11 bases separating them. In DNA, the CDR3 is TGCAGCGTCAGTCGGGGGGACTATGGCTACACCTTC. This sequence encodes CSVSRGDYGYTF.